The next 19 T cell receptor beta chains were all read from a single sample in a study of CD8+ T cells in alopecia areata. cDNA prepared by RNA extraction and subsequent reverse transcription served as the template for sequencing. Profiled with immunoSEQ multiplex PCR; TCRdb holds only in-frame clones, not every one. Of 120,000 to 150,000 clones in the sample, 86% are singletons; the top ten hold around 14%. Specified treatment: oral pan-JAK inhibitor, 5-10 mg twice daily. The material was CD8+ T cells sorted from blood, obtained at week 4, from a patient treated with tofacitinib. All receptors derive from a human donor with alopecia areata.

This sequence joins TRBV30 and TRBJ2-3; possible D gene TRBD2, 5 bases. The CDR3 sequence is 14 residues long. Germline V gene data show CDR1 as GTSNPN and CDR2 as SVGIG (reference sequence). V lost 2 bases to trimming and J lost 3 bases, with 12 bases between them. CDR3 coding DNA: TGTGCCTGGAGTCAGACTACTAAGACAGATACGCAGTATTTT. Protein: CAWSQTTKTDTQYF.

V is TRBV5-8 and J is TRBJ2-7; D tentatively reads TRBD1 or TRBD2 (5 bases each). Trimming pared 3 bases from V and 3 bases from J, leaving 16 bases between. This CDR3 comprises 15 residues. CDR1 and CDR2 from the germline V gene are SGHTS and YDEGEE. The CDR3 loop is CASSWDRDGFYEQYF. DNA of the CDR3: TGTGCCAGCAGCTGGGACCGGGACGGATTCTACGAGCAGTACTTC.

The chain couples TRBV27 to TRBJ2-4, with 9 bases lining up with TRBD1. V lost 7 bases, J lost 5 bases, and 9 bases stayed unmatched. The germline CDR1 and CDR2 sequences are MNHEY and SMNVEV (reference sequence). The CDR3 has 15 amino acids. In DNA form, the CDR3 reads TGTGCCAGCACCTTACCTAGGACAGGGGAAAACATTCAGTACTTC. It specifies CASTLPRTGENIQYF.

V is TRBV5-8 and J is TRBJ2-2; no definite D call. Trimming took off 4 bases at V and 4 bases at J, with 8 bases between the two ends. CDR1 is SGHTS, CDR2 YDEGEE, per germline. The CDR3 sequence is 13 residues long. DNA for the CDR3: TGTGCCAGCAGCCTGAGGCCCACCGGGGAGCTGTTTTTT. This sequence encodes CASSLRPTGELFF.

Details on this clone: One end of the junction is discordant with germline, which a read error may explain. The CDR3, as DNA: TGTGCTAGCAGCACGCGTACAGGGGACGAGCAGTACTTC. It yields the protein CASSTRTGDEQYF. The chain couples TRBV7-7 to TRBJ2-7; 7 bases map to TRBD1. CDR1 and CDR2 from the germline V gene are SSHAT and FNYEAQ (reference sequence). This CDR3 has 13 residues.

J is TRBJ1-1 and V is TRBV5-4; possible D gene TRBD1, 5 bases. V was trimmed by 0 bases and J by 4 bases, leaving 13 bases between them. This CDR3 region has 15 residues. The germline gives CDR1 SGHNT, CDR2 YYREEE (reference sequence). The CDR3 here is CASSLDGGYGTEAFF. The CDR3 DNA sequence: TGTGCCAGCAGCTTGGATGGGGGGTATGGCACTGAAGCTTTCTTT.

The rearrangement links TRBV29-1 to TRBJ2-1; 10 nucleotides line up with TRBD1. CDR3 length equals 16 residues. CDR1 is SQVTM, CDR2 ANQGSEA, per germline. Trimming cost V 0 bases and J 7 bases; bases outside gene matches: 9. The CDR3 reads CSVEDTGTGAGNEQFF. The CDR3 DNA sequence: TGCAGCGTTGAAGATACCGGGACAGGGGCAGGTAATGAGCAGTTCTTC.

This sequence joins TRBV29-1 and TRBJ2-7; D is possibly TRBD1 (6 bases). V was pared by 6 bases and J by 2 bases, with 17 bases between. The CDR3 spans 14 residues. CDR1 and CDR2 (germline): SQVTM, ANQGSEA. The CDR3, as DNA: TGCAGCGTGGCCGACCTGACAGGTACCTACGAGCAGTACTTC. Protein: CSVADLTGTYEQYF.

V is TRBV7-9 and J is TRBJ2-7, with D unresolved. The CDR3 runs 12 residues. Germline V gene data show CDR1 as SEHNR and CDR2 as FQNEAQ (reference sequence). Deletions cut 3 bases from V and 6 bases from J, with 9 bases between. CDR3 protein: CASSLTPAEQYF. CDR3 DNA sequence: TGTGCCAGCAGCTTGACACCCGCCGAGCAGTACTTC.

This clone has just one count. The rearrangement links TRBV5-6 to TRBJ2-1; 11 bases align to TRBD2. Germline trimming cut 0 bases from V and 6 bases from J; bases unmatched to any gene: 5. The CDR3 runs 16 residues. CDR1 and CDR2 (germline): SGHDT, YYEEEE. CDR3 in DNA: TGTGCCAGCAGCTTGGCACTAGCGGGAGTGTCCAATGAGCAGTTCTTC. Translation gives CASSLALAGVSNEQFF. Combining the CDR3 with reference TRBV5-6 and TRBJ2-1 gives the whole variable domain DAGVTQSPTHLIKTRGQQVTLRCSPKSGHDTVSWYQQALGQGPQFIFQYYEEEERQRGNFPDRFSGHQFPNYSSELNVNALLLGDSALYLCASSLALAGVSNEQFFGPGTRLTVL.

The chain is built from TRBV6-1 and TRBJ2-3, with 13 bases aligning to TRBD2. CDR3 length: 18 amino acids. Germline V gene lookup returns CDR1 MNHNS and CDR2 SASEGT. J gave up 6 bases and V 4 bases, and 13 bases lay outside the gene matches. CDR3 amino acids: CASSGGLAGAPFFDTQYF. In DNA, the CDR3 is TGTGCCAGCAGTGGAGGACTAGCGGGGGCCCCCTTTTTCGATACGCAGTATTTT.

V gene TRBV7-6 combines with J gene TRBJ2-7; D possibly matches TRBD1 or TRBD2 (5 bases each). The ends were cut back, 4 bases at V and 6 bases at J, with 16 bases in the middle. The CDR3 consists of 14 residues. Germline V gene data show CDR1 as SGHVS and CDR2 as FNYEAQ. The CDR3, as DNA: TGTGCCAGCAGCTCGCCGGGACGTAGAGCCGAGCAGTACTTC. It is translated as CASSSPGRRAEQYF.

The chain combines TRBV10-2 with TRBJ2-4; the D gene is possibly TRBD2 (6 bases). Looked up from germline, CDR1 is WSHSY and CDR2 is SAAADI. V gave up 5 bases and J gave up 1 base, with 15 bases separating them. CDR3 size: 16 residues. This CDR3 reads CASSRGGVFAKNIQYF. Here the CDR3 DNA reads TGCGCCAGCAGTCGGGGCGGGGTTTTCGCCAAAAACATTCAGTACTTC.

V usage is TRBV30 and J usage is TRBJ2-3, with 7 bases aligning to TRBD1. CDR1 is GTSNPN, CDR2 SVGIG, per germline (reference sequence). With 4 bases clipped from V and 9 bases from J, the junction kept 10 bases outside the gene matches. The length of the CDR3 is 13 residues. The CDR3 region is CAWTQLQGETQYF. CDR3 coding DNA: TGTGCCTGGACTCAACTCCAGGGGGAAACGCAGTATTTT.

In this sample, this clone turned up once. No conserved phenylalanine or tryptophan ends this CDR3, so it is likely a read error. In DNA form, the CDR3 reads TGCGCCAGCAGTGAAGGGAACGAGCAGTACTCC. Amino acids: CASSEGNEQYS. The chain combines TRBV10-2 with TRBJ2-7, with no clear D. Trimming left V 3 bases short and J 5 bases short, with 5 bases between. Germline CDR1 is WSHSY and CDR2 is SAAADI. The CDR3 runs 11 residues.

This clone was detected only once. The chain links TRBV6-1 to TRBJ2-3, with 7 positions matching TRBD1. With V trimmed by 4 bases and J by 2 bases, 9 bases remained unmatched. CDR3 size: 16 residues. Germline loops: CDR1 MNHNS, CDR2 SASEGT. The CDR3, as DNA: TGTGCCAGCAGTGTAAGCCACAGGGGATACACAGATACGCAGTATTTT. Translation: CASSVSHRGYTDTQYF.

This chain joins TRBV4-1 and TRBJ2-1; D is unclear. This CDR3 has 15 amino acids. Germline loops: CDR1 MGHRA, CDR2 YSYEKL. Trimming took 0 bases from V and 3 from J, leaving 9 bases between them. The CDR3 protein is CASSQEGRSYNEQFF. The DNA for the CDR3 is TGCGCCAGCAGCCAAGAAGGCAGGAGCTACAATGAGCAGTTCTTC.

The chain uses TRBV6-1 and TRBJ2-7; D call uncertain. CDR1 MNHNS and CDR2 SASEGT come from the germline V gene. The V end was cut by 1 base, the J end by 3 bases, with 7 bases between. This CDR3 is built from 13 residues. The CDR3 sequence is CASSEGTVYEQYF. DNA of the CDR3: TGTGCCAGCAGTGAAGGGACCGTCTACGAGCAGTACTTC.

The J gene is TRBJ2-3, the V gene TRBV5-1; D perhaps matches TRBD2 (5 bases). CDR1 is SGHRS and CDR2 is YFSETQ in the germline V gene. Trimming took off 4 bases at V and 2 bases at J, with 14 bases between the two ends. The CDR3 contains 15 residues. CDR3: CASSQAEVNTDTQYF. CDR3 DNA: TGCGCCAGCAGCCAGGCGGAGGTGAACACAGATACGCAGTATTTT.